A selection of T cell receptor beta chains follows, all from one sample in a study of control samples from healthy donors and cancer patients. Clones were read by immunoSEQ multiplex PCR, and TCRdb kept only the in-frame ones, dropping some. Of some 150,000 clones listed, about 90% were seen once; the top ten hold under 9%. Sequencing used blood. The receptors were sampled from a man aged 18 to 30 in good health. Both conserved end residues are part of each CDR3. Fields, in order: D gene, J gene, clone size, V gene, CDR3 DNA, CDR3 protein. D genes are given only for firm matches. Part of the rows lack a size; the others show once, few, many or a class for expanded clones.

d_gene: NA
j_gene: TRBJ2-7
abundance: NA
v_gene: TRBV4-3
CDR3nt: TGCGCCAGCAGCCAACGGACGGGAGCCTACGAGCAGTACTTC
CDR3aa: CASSQRTGAYEQYF

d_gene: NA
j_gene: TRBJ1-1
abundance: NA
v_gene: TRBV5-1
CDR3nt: TGCGCCAGCAGCTCCGAGACCAACCGGGGCACTGAAGCTTTCTTT
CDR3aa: CASSSETNRGTEAFF

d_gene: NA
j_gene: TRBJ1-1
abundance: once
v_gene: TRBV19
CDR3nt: TGTGCCAGTAAGTTGTGGGAGAACACTGAAGCTTTCTTT
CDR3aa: CASKLWENTEAFF

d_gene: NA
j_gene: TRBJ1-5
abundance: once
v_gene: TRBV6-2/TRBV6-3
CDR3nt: TGTGCCAGCAGCAATCTCGTGGGACCCCGTAGCAATCAGCCCCAGCATTTT
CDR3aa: CASSNLVGPRSNQPQHF

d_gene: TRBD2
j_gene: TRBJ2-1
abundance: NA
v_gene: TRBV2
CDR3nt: TGTGCCAGCAGACCCTTAGCGGGGGAATACAATGAGCAGTTCTTC
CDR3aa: CASRPLAGEYNEQFF

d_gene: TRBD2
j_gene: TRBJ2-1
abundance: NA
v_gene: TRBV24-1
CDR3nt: TGTGCCACCAGTGTGGGAGGGACCTACAATGAGCAGTTCTTC
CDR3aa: CATSVGGTYNEQFF

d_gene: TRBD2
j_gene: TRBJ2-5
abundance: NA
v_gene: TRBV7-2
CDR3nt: TGTGCCAGCAGCTTCCCCCCCTGGGGGGGGAAAGAGACCCAGTACTTC
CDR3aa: CASSFPPWGGKETQYF

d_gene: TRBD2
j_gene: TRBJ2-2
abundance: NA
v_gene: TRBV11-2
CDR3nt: TGTGCCAGCAGCTTCCTAGCGGGGGGGCCAGGGACCGGGGAGCTGTTTTTT
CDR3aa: CASSFLAGGPGTGELFF

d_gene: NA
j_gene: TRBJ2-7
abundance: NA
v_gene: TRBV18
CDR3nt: TGTGCCAGCTCACCGGCTAGGGGTGAGCAGTACTTC
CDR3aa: CASSPARGEQYF

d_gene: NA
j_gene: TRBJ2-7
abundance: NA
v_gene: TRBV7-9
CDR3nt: TGTGCCAGCAGCTTAGCGGGGACCCCCTACGAGCAGTACTTC
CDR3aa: CASSLAGTPYEQYF

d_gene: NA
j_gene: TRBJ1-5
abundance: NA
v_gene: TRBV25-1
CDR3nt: TGTGCCAGCAGTGCGGGCACGAGCCGCCGTTTGACTCAGCCCCAGCATTTT
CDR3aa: CASSAGTSRRLTQPQHF

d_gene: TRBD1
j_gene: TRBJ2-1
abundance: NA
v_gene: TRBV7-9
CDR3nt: TGTGCCAGCAGCTCTCCGGGACAGGGTTTTGATAGGCATGAGCAGTTCTTC
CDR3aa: CASSSPGQGFDRHEQFF

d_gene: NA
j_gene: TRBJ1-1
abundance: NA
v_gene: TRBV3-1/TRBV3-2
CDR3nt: TGTGCCAGCAGCCAACTGTCTTACCTTTCATTT
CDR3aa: CASSQLSYLSF

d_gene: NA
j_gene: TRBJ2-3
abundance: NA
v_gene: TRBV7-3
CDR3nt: TGTGCCAGCAGCACCACTGGGGGGCTGGCAGATACGCAGTATTTT
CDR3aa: CASSTTGGLADTQYF

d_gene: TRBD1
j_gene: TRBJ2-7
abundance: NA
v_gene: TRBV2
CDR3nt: TGTGCCAGCAGTGGGGACAGGGTCACCTACGAGCAGTACTTC
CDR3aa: CASSGDRVTYEQYF

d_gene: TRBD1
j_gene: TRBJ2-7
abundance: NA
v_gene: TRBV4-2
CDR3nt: TGTGCCAGCAGCCAAGAAGACGGACAGGGCGCTGGACTCAGGAGAGAGCAGTACTTC
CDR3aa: CASSQEDGQGAGLRREQYF

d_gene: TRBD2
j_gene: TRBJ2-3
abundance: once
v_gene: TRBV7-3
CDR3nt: TGTGCCAGCAGCTCCCATAGCGGGGGGGCCCCAGATACGCAGTATTTT
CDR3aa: CASSSHSGGAPDTQYF

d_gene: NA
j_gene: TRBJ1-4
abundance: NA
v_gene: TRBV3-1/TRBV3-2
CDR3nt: TGTGCCAGCAGCCACGCAAACTATGAAAAACTGTTTTTT
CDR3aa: CASSHANYEKLFF

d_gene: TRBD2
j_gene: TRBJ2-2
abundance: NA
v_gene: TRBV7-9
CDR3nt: TGTGCCAGCCATGACCTAGCGGGCCCTAACACCGGGGAGCTGTTTTTT
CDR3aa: CASHDLAGPNTGELFF

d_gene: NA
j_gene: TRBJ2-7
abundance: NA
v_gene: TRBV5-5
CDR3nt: TGTGCCAGCAGCTTGGGACCTCTGGACAGCGCCTACGAGCAGTACTTC
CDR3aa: CASSLGPLDSAYEQYF

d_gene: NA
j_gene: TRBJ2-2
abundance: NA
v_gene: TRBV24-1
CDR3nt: TGTGCCACCAGTGATAATCCGGGACAAACCCACACCGGGGAGCTGTTTTTT
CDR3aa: CATSDNPGQTHTGELFF

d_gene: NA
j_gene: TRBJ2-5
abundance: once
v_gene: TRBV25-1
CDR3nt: TGTGCCAGCCGAGAAGCCAAACCCGGCAGGGGAGAGACCCAGTACTTC
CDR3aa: CASREAKPGRGETQYF